The clone carrying this TCR beta chain came up once. The target antigen is unknown. There are 13 residues in the CDR3. V was clipped by 1 base and J by 7 bases; unmatched bases: 5. CDR1 and CDR2 (germline): GTSNPN, SVGIG (reference sequence). Terminally differentiated effector memory CD45RA+ cells were left out of the naive CD8 fraction, which was CD45RO-negative and positively selected for CCR7. This specimen comes from a study of shared clonotypes between healthy human individuals. Study overall: Per-donor plates numbered three CD4 naive, three CD4 memory, two CD8 naive and one CD8 memory. Whole-study results and caveats: Against clonotypes common to all four donors, non-shared ones had lower generation probabilities. Naive subsets usually exceeded memory subsets in estimated richness.

Assay used: immunoSEQ multiplex PCR; TCRdb lists only in-frame clones, some missing. The sample includes some 800,000 clones, 80% to 95% of them seen just once. The clonotype comes from a man aged 30 to 39 in good health. The sequenced material came from naive CD8+ T cells sorted from blood. The chain carries TRBV30 and TRBJ2-7; 9 bases fit TRBD2. This chain's CDR3 is CAWSGVAGVEQYF. DNA of the CDR3: TGTGCCTGGAGTGGAGTAGCGGGAGTAGAGCAGTACTTC.